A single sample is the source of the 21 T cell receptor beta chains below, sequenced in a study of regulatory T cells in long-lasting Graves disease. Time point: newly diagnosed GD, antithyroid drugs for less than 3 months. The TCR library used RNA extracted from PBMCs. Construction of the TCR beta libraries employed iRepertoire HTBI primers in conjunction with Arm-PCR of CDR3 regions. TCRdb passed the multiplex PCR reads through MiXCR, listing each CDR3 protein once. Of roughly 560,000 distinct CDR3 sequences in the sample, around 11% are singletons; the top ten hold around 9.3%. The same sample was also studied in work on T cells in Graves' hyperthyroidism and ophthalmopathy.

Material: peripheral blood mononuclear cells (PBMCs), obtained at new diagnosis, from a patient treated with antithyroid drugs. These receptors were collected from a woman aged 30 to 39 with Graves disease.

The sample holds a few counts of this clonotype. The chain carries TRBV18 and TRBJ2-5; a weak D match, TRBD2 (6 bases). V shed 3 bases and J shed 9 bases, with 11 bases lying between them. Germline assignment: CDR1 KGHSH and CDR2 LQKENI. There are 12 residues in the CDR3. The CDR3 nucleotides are TGTGCCAGCTCACCGGACATAGCGGCCCAGTACTTC. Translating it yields CASSPDIAAQYF.

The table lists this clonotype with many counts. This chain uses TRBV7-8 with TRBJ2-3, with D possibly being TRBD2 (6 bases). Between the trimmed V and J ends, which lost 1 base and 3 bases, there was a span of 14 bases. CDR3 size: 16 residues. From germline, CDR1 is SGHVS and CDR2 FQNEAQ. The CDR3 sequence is CASSLVRGGGTDTQYF. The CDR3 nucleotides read TGTGCCAGCAGCTTAGTTCGCGGAGGAGGGACAGATACGCAGTATTTT.

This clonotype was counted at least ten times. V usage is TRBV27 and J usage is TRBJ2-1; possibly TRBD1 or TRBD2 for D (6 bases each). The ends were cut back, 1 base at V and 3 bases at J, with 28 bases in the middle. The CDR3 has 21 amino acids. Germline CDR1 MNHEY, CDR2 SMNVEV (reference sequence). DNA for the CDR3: TGTGCCAGCAGTTTATATCTCCCGGGGGCCCATCACGCAGATATCTACAATGAGCAGTTCTTC. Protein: CASSLYLPGAHHADIYNEQFF.

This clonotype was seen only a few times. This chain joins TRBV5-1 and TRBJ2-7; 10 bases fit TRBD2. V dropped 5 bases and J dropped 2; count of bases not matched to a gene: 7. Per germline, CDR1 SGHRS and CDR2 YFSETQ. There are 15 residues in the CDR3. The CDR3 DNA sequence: TGCGCCAGCAGAACCGGACTAGCGGCTACCTACGAGCAGTACTTC. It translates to CASRTGLAATYEQYF.

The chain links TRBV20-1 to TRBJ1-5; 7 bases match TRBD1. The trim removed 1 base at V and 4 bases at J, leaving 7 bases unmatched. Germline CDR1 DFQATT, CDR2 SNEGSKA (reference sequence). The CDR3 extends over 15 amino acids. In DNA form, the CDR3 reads TGCAGTGCTAGAGCCCCAGACAGGGTGAATCAGCCCCAGCATTTT. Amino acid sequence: CSARAPDRVNQPQHF.

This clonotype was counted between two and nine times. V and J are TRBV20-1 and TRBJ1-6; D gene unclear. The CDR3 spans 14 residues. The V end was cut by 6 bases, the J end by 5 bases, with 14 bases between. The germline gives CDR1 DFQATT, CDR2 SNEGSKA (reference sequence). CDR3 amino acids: CSASPRWDNSPLHF. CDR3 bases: TGCAGTGCGAGCCCGAGATGGGATAATTCACCCCTCCACTTT.

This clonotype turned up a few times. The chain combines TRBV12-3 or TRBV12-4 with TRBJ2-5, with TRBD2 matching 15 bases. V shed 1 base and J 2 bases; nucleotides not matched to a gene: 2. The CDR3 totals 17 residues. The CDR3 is CASSLGGLAGGQETQYF. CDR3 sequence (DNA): TGTGCCAGCAGTTTAGGGGGACTAGCGGGAGGACAAGAGACCCAGTACTTC.

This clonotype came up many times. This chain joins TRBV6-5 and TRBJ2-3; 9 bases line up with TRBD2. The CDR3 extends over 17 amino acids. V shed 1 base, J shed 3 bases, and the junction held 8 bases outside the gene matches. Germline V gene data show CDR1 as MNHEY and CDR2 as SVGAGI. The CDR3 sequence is CASSYFLAGVSTDTQYF. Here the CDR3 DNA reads TGTGCCAGCAGTTACTTCTTAGCGGGAGTGTCGACAGATACGCAGTATTTT.

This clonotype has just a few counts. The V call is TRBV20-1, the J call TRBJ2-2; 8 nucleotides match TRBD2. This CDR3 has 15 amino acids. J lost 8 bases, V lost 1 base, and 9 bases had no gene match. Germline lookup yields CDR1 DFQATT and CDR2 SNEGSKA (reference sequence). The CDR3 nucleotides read TGCAGTGCTAGAGCTCCCCGGGGGGGGGCGGGGGAGCTGTTTTTT. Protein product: CSARAPRGGAGELFF.

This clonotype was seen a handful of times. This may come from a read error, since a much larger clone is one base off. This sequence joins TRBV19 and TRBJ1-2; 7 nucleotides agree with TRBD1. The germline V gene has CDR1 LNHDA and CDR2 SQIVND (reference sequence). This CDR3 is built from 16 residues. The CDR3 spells CANSIAKKGADYGYTF. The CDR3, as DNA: TGTGCCAATAGTATAGCCAAAAAGGGGGCGGACTATGGCTACACCTTC.

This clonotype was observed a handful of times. The CDR3 coding sequence is TGTGCCAGCAGCTTAAGGACAGATCCGGGGGCTACGCAGTATTTT. It specifies CASSLRTDPGATQYF. J is TRBJ2-3 and V is TRBV5-5; D may be TRBD1 or TRBD2 (6 bases each). The length of the CDR3 is 15 residues. Germline CDR1 reads SGHKS; CDR2 reads YYEKEE (reference sequence). Trimming shortened V by 2 bases and J by 8 bases, and 18 bases separated the two germline ends.

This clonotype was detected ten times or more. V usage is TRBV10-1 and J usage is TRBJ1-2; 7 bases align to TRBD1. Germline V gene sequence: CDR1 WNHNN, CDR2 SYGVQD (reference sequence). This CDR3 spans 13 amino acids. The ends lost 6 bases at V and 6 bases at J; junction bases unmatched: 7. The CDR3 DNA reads TGCGCCAGCAGGATCCGGGACAGAGATGGCTACACCTTC. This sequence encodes CASRIRDRDGYTF.

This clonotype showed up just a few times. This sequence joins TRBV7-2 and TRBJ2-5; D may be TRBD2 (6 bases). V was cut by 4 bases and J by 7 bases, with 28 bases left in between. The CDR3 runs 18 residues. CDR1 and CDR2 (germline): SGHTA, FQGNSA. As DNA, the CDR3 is TGTGCCAGCAGCTCCCCCATCAGTATAGCGGCAGTTTCGAGGACCCAGTACTTC. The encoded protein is CASSSPISIAAVSRTQYF. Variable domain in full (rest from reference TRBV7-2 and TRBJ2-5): GAGVSQSPSNKVTEKGKDVELRCDPISGHTALYWYRQSLGQGLEFLIYFQGNSAPDKSGLPSDRFSAERTGGSVSTLTIQRTQQEDSAVYLCASSSPISIAAVSRTQYFGPGTRLLVL.

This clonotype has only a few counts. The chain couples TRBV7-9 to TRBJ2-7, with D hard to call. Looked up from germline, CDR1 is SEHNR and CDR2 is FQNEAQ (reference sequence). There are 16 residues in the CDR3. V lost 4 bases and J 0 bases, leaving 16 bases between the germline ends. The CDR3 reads CASSSPDGLGSYEQYF. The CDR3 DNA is TGTGCCAGCAGCTCGCCGGACGGATTAGGCTCCTACGAGCAGTACTTC.

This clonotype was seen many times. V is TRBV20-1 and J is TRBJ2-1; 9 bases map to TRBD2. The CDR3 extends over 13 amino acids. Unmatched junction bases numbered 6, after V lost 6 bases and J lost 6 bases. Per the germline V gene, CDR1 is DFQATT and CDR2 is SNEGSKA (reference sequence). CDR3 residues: CSAAGTSFNEQFF. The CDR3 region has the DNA TGCAGTGCCGCCGGGACTAGCTTCAATGAGCAGTTCTTC.

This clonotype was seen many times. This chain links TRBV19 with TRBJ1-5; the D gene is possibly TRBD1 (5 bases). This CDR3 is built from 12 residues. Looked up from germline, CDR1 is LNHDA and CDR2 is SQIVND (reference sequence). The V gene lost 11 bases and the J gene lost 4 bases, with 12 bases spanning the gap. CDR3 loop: CAGGVGNQPQHF. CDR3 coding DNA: TGTGCCGGGGGGGTTGGAAATCAGCCCCAGCATTTT. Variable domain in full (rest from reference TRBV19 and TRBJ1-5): DGGITQSPKYLFRKEGQNVTLSCEQNLNHDAMYWYRQDPGQGLRLIYYSQIVNDFQKGDIAEGYSVSREKKESFPLTVTSAQKNPTAFYLCAGGVGNQPQHFGDGTRLSIL.

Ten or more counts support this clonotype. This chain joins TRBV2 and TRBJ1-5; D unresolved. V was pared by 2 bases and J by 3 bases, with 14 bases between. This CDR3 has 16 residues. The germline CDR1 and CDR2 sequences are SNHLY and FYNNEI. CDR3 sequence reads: CASSEYLNNINQPQHF. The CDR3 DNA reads TGTGCCAGCAGTGAATATCTCAACAATATCAATCAGCCCCAGCATTTT.

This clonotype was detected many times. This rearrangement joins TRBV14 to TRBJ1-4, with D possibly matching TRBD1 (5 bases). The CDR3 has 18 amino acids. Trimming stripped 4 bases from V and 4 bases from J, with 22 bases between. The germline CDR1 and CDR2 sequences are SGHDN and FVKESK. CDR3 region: CASSLHPFRGRSNEKLFF. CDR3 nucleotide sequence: TGTGCCAGCAGCCTTCACCCCTTCCGGGGACGGAGTAATGAAAAACTGTTTTTT.

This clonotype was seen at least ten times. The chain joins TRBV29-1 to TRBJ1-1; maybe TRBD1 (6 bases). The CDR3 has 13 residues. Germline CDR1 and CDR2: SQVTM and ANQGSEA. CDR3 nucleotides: TGCACCGTATCTGCAGGGGCGTACACTGAAGCTTTCTTT. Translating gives CTVSAGAYTEAFF.

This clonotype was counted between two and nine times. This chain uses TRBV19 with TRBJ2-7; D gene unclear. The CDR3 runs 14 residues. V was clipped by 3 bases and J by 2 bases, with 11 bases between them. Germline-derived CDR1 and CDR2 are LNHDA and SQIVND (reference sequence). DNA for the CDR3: TGTGCCAGTAGTATCTTCCCCGGCGCCTACGAGCAGTACTTC. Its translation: CASSIFPGAYEQYF.

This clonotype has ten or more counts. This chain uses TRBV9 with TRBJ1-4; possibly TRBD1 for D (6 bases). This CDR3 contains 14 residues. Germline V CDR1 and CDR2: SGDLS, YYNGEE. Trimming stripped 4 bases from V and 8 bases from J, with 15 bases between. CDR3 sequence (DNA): TGTGCCAGCAGCACGACAGGCGCAGGGGAAAAACTGTTTTTT. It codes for CASSTTGAGEKLFF.